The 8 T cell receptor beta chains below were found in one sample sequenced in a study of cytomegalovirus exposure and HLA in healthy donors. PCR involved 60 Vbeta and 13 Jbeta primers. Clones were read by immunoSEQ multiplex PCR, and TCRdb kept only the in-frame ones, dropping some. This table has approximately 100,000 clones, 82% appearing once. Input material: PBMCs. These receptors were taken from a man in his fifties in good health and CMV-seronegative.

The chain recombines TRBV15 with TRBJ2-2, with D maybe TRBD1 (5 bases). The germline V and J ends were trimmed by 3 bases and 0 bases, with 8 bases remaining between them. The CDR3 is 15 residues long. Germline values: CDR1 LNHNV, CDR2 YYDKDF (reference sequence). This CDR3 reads CATSRVGANTGELFF. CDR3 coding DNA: TGTGCCACCAGCAGGGTAGGGGCGAACACCGGGGAGCTGTTTTTT.

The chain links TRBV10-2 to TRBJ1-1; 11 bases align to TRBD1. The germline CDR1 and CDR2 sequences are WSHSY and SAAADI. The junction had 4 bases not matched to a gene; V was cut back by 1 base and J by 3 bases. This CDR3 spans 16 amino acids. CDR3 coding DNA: TGCGCCAGCAGTGAGTGGAGGACAGGGGGCCACACTGAAGCTTTCTTT. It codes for CASSEWRTGGHTEAFF.

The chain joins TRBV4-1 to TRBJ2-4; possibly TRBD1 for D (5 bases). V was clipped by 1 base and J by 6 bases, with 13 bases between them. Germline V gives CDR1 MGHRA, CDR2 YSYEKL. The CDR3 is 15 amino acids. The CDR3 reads CASSQVTGLPNIQYF. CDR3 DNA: TGCGCCAGCAGCCAAGTCACAGGATTACCAAACATTCAGTACTTC.

This chain's CDR3 is CASSPSREPNEGYTF. As DNA, the CDR3 is TGTGCCAGCAGTCCGTCCCGGGAGCCAAACGAGGGCTACACCTTC. This rearrangement joins TRBV6-1 to TRBJ1-2; D is undetermined. The CDR3 consists of 15 residues. V was cut by 5 bases and J by 8 bases, with 21 bases left in between. CDR1 and CDR2 from the germline V gene are MNHNS and SASEGT.

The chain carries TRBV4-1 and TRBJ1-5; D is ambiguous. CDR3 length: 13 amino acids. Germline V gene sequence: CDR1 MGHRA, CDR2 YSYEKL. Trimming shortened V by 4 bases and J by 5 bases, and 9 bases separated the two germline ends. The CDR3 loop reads CASSLHRDQPQHF. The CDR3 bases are TGCGCCAGCAGCCTCCACAGAGATCAGCCCCAGCATTTT.

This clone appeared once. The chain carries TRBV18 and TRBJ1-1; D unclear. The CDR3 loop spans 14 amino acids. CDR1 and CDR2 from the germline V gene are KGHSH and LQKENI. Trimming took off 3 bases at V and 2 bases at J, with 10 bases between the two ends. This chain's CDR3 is CASSPDAGNTEAFF. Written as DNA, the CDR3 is TGTGCCAGCTCACCCGACGCAGGCAACACTGAAGCTTTCTTT.

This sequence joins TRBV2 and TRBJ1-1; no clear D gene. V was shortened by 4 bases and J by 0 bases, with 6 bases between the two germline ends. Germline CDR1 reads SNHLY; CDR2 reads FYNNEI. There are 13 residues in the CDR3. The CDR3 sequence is CASSGEVNTEAFF. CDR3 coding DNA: TGTGCCAGCAGTGGGGAGGTGAACACTGAAGCTTTCTTT.

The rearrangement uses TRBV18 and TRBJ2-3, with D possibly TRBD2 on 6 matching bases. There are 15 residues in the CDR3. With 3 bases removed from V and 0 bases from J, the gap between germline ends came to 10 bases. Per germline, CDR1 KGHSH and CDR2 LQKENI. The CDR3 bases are TGTGCCAGCTCACCGTGGGGGGATAGCACAGATACGCAGTATTTT. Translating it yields CASSPWGDSTDTQYF. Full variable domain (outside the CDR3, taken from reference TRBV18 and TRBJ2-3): NAGVMQNPRHLVRRRGQEARLRCSPMKGHSHVYWYRQLPEEGLKFMVYLQKENIIDESGMPKERFSAEFPKEGPSILRIQQVVRGDSAAYFCASSPWGDSTDTQYFGPGTRLTVL.